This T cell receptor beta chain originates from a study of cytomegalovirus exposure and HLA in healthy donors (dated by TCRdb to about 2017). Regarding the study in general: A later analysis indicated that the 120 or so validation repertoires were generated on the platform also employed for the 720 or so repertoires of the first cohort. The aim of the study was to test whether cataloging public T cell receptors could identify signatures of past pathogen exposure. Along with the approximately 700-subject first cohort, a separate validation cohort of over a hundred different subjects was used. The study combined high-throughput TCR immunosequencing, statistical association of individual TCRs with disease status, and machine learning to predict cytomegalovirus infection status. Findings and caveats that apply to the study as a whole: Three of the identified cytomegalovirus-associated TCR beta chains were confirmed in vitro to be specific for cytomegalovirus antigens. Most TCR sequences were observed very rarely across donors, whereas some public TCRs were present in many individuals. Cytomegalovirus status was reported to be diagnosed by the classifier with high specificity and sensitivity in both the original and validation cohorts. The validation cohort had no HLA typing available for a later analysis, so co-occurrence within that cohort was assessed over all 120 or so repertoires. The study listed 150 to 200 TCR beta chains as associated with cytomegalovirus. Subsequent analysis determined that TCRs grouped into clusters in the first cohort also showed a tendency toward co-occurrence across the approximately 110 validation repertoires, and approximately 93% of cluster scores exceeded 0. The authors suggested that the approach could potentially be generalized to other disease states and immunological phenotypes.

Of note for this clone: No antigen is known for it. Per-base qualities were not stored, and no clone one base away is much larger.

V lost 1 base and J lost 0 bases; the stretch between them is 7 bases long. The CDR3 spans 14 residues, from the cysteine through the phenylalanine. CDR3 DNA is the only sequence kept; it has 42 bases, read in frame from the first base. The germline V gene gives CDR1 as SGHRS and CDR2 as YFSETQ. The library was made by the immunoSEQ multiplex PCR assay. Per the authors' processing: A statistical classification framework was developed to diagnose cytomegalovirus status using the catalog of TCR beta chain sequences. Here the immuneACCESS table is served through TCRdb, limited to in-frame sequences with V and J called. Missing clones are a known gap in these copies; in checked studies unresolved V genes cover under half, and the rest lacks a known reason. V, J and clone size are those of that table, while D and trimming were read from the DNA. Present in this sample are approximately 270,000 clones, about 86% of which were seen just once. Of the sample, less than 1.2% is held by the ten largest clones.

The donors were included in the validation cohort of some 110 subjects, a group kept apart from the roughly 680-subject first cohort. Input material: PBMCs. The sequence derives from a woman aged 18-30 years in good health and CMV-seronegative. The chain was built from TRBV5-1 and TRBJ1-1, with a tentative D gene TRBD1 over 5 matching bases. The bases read TGCGCCAGCAGCTTGAGACAGCTGAACACTGAAGCTTTCTTT. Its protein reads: CASSLRQLNTEAFF.